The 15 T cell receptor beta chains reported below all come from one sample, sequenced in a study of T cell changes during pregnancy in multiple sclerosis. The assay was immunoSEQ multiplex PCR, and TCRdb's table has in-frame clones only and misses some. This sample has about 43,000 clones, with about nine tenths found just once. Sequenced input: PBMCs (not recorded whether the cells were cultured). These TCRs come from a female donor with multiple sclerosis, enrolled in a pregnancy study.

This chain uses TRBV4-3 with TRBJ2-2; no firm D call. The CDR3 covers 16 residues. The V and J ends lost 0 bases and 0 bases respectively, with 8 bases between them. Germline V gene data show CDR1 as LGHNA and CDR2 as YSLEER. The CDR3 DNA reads TGCGCCAGCAGCCAAGAAGGGTTCGCGAACACCGGGGAGCTGTTTTTT. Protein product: CASSQEGFANTGELFF.

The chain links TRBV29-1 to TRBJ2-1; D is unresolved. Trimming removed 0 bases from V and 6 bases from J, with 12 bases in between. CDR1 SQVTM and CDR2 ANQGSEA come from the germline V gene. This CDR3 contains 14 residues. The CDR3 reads CSVEDALLSNEQFF. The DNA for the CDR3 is TGCAGCGTTGAAGATGCACTACTTAGCAATGAGCAGTTCTTC.

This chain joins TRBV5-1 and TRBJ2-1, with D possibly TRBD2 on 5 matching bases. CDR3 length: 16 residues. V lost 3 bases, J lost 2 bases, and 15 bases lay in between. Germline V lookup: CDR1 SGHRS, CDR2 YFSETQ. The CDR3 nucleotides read TGCGCCAGCAGCTACGCCGAGCGGATTACCTACAATGAGCAGTTCTTC. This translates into CASSYAERITYNEQFF.

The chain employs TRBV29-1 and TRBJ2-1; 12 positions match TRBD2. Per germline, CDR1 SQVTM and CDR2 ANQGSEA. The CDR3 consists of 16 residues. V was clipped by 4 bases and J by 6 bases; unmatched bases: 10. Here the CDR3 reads CSVVGALGLAGNEQFF. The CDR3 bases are TGCAGCGTTGTAGGTGCTTTGGGACTAGCGGGCAATGAGCAGTTCTTC.

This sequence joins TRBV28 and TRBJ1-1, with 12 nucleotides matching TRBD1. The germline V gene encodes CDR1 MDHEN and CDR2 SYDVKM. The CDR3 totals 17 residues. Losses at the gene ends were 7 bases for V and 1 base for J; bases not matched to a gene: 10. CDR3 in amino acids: CASTPRDRGQWNTEAFF. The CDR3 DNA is TGTGCCAGCACTCCCCGGGACAGGGGGCAGTGGAACACTGAAGCTTTCTTT.

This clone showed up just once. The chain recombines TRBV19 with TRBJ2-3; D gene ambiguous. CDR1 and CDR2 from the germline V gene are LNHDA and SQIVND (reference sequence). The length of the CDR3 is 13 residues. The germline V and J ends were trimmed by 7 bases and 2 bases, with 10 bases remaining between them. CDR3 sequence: CASNLSPTDTQYF. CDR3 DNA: TGTGCCAGTAATTTGAGTCCCACAGATACGCAGTATTTT. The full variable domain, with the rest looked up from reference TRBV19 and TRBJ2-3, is DGGITQSPKYLFRKEGQNVTLSCEQNLNHDAMYWYRQDPGQGLRLIYYSQIVNDFQKGDIAEGYSVSREKKESFPLTVTSAQKNPTAFYLCASNLSPTDTQYFGPGTRLTVL.

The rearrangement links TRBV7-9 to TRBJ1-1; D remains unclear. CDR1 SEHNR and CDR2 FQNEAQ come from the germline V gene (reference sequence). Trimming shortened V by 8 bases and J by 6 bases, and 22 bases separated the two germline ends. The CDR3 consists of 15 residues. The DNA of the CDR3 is TGTGCCAGCCCTGGAGGGCAGACCCAAACCGCTGAAGCTTTCTTT. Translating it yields CASPGGQTQTAEAFF. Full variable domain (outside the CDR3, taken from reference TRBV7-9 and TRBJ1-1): DTGVSQNPRHKITKRGQNVTFRCDPISEHNRLYWYRQTLGQGPEFLTYFQNEAQLEKSRLLSDRFSAERPKGSFSTLEIQRTEQGDSAMYLCASPGGQTQTAEAFFGQGTRLTVV.

CDR3: CASSEINNRGVRNTEAFF. As DNA, the CDR3 is TGTGCCAGCAGTGAAATAAATAACCGAGGGGTCAGGAACACTGAAGCTTTCTTT. This sequence joins TRBV2 and TRBJ1-1; tentative D call: TRBD1 (5 bases). Looked up from germline, CDR1 is SNHLY and CDR2 is FYNNEI. The CDR3 has 18 residues. The V end lost 2 bases, the J end lost 1 base, and 20 bases lay between the germline ends.

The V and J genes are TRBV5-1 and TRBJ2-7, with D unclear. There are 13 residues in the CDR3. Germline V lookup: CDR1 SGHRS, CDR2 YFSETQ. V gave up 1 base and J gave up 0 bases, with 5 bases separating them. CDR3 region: CASSLTDSYEQYF. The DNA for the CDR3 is TGCGCCAGCAGCTTGACAGACTCCTACGAGCAGTACTTC.

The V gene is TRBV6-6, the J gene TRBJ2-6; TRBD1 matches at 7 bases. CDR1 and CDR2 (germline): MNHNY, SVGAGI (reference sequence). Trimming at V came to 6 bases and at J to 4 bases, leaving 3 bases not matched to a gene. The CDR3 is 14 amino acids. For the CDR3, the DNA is TGTGCCAGCAGGACAGGGCCAGGGGCCAACGTCCTGACTTTC. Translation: CASRTGPGANVLTF.

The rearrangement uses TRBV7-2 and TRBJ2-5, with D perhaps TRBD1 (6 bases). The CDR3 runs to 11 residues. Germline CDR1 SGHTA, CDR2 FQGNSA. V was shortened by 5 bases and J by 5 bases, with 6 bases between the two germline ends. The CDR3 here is CASSGQETQYF. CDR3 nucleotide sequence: TGTGCCAGCAGCGGACAGGAGACCCAGTACTTC.

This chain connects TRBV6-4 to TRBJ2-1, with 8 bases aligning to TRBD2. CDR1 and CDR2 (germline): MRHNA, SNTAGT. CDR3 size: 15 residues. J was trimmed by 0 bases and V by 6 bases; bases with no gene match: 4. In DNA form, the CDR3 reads TGTGCCAGCAGCCCCACTAGCGGCTCCTACAATGAGCAGTTCTTC. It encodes CASSPTSGSYNEQFF.

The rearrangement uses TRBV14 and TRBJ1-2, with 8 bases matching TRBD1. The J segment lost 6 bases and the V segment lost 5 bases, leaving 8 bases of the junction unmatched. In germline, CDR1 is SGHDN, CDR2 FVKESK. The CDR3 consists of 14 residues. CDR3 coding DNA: TGTGCCAGCAGCGCTAGAGGGACAGGCGATGGCTACACCTTC. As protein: CASSARGTGDGYTF.

The CDR3 region is CASSIGGKFHGYTF. CDR3 DNA: TGTGCCAGTAGTATCGGGGGCAAATTTCATGGCTACACCTTC. V is TRBV19 and J is TRBJ1-2; weak D call: TRBD1 (6 bases). The CDR3 has 14 residues. Germline loops: CDR1 LNHDA, CDR2 SQIVND (reference sequence). V was cut by 3 bases and J by 6 bases, with 14 bases left in between. Variable domain in full (rest from reference TRBV19 and TRBJ1-2): DGGITQSPKYLFRKEGQNVTLSCEQNLNHDAMYWYRQDPGQGLRLIYYSQIVNDFQKGDIAEGYSVSREKKESFPLTVTSAQKNPTAFYLCASSIGGKFHGYTFGSGTRLTVV.

CDR3 nucleotide sequence: TGTGCCAGCAGTCGGAGGGACGCATCCTACGAGCAGTACTTC. Translating gives CASSRRDASYEQYF. The V call is TRBV27, the J call TRBJ2-7; a weak D match, TRBD2 (6 bases). The germline V gene has CDR1 MNHEY and CDR2 SMNVEV (reference sequence). With 5 bases removed from V and 1 base from J, the gap between germline ends came to 12 bases. CDR3 length: 14 amino acids.